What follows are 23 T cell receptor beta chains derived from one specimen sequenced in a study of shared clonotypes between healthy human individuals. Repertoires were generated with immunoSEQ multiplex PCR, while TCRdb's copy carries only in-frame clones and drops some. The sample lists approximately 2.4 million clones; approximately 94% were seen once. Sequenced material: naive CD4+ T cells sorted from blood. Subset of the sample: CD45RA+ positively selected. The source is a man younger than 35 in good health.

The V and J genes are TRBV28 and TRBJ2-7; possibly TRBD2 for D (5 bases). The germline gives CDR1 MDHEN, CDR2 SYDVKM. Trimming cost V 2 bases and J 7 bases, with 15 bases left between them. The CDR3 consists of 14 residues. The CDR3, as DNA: TGTGCCAGCAGTTTACATCAGAGCCCGGGAGAGCAGTACTTC. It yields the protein CASSLHQSPGEQYF.

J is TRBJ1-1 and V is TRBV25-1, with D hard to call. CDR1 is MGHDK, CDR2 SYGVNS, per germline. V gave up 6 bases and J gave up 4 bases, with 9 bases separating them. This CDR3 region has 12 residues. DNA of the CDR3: TGTGCCAGCAGAGGATACCTCACTGAAGCTTTCTTT. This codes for CASRGYLTEAFF. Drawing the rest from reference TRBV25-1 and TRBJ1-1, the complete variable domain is EADIYQTPRYLVIGTGKKITLECSQTMGHDKMYWYQQDPGMELHLIHYSYGVNSTEKGDLSSESTVSRIRTEHFPLTLESARPSHTSQYLCASRGYLTEAFFGQGTRLTVV.

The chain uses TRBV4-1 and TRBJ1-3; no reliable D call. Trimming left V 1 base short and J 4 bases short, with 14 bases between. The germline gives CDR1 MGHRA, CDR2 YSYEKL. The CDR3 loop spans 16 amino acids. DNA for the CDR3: TGCGCCAGCAGCCAAGTTGAGGGAACGACGGGAAACACCATATATTTT. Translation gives CASSQVEGTTGNTIYF.

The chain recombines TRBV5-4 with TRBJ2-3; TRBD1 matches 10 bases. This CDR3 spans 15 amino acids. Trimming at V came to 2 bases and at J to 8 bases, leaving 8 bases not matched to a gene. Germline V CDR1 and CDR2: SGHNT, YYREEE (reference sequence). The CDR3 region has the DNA TGTGCCAGCAGCTTCTCCGGACAGGGGGTCGGTACGCAGTATTTT. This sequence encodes CASSFSGQGVGTQYF. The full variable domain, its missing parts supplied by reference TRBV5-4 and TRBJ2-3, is ETGVTQSPTHLIKTRGQQVTLRCSSQSGHNTVSWYQQALGQGPQFIFQYYREEENGRGNFPPRFSGLQFPNYSSELNVNALELDDSALYLCASSFSGQGVGTQYFGPGTRLTVL.

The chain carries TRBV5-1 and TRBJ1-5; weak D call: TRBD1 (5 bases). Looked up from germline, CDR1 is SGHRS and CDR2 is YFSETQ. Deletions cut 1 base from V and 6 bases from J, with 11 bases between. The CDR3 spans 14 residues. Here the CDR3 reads CASSLTGMGQPQHF. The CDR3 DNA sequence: TGCGCCAGCAGCTTGACAGGAATGGGTCAGCCCCAGCATTTT.

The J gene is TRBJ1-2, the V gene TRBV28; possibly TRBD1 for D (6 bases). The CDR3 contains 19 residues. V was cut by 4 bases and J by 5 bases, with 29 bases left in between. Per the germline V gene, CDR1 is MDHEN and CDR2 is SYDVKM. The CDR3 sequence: CASSSPSGTWSGNEYGYTF. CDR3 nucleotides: TGTGCCAGCAGTTCTCCCTCCGGGACATGGTCCGGGAATGAATATGGCTACACCTTC.

The CDR3 DNA reads TGTGCCAGCAGCTTAGTGGGTATCACGGCCTATGGCTACACCTTC. This translates into CASSLVGITAYGYTF. This chain connects TRBV7-9 to TRBJ1-2, with D unresolved. The germline CDR1 and CDR2 sequences are SEHNR and FQNEAQ (reference sequence). This CDR3 region has 15 residues. V lost 1 base, J lost 4 bases, and 13 bases lay in between.

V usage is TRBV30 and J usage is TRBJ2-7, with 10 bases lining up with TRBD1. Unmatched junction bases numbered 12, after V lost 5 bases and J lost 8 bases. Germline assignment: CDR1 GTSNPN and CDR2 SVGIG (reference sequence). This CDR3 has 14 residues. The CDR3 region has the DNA TGTGCCTGGGACAGGGGGCTCGCTCTCCTACAGCAGTACTTC. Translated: CAWDRGLALLQQYF.

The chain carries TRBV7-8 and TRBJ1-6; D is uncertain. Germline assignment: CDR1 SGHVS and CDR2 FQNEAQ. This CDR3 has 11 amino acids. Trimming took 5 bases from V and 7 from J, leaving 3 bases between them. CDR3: CASSRNSPLHF. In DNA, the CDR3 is TGTGCCAGCAGCAGGAATTCACCCCTCCACTTT.

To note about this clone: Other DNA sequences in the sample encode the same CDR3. The chain's CDR3 is CAWTAANYGYTF. The CDR3 DNA is TGTGCCTGGACAGCAGCTAACTATGGCTACACCTTC. This chain links TRBV30 with TRBJ1-2; D gene uncertain. Germline V lookup: CDR1 GTSNPN, CDR2 SVGIG (reference sequence). Deletions cut 4 bases from V and 0 bases from J, with 6 bases between. The CDR3 spans 12 residues.

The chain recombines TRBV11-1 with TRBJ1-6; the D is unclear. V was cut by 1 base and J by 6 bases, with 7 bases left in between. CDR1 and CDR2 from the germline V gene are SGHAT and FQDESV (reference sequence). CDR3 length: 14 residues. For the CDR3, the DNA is TGTGCCAGCAGCTTAGAAGGTTTTAATTCACCCCTCCACTTT. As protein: CASSLEGFNSPLHF.

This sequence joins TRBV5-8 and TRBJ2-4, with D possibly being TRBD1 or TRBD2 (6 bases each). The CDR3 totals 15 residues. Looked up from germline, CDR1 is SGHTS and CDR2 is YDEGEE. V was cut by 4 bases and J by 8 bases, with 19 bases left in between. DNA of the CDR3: TGTGCCAGCAGCGACCTGGGGGGCAAACAGGACATTCAGTACTTC. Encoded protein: CASSDLGGKQDIQYF.

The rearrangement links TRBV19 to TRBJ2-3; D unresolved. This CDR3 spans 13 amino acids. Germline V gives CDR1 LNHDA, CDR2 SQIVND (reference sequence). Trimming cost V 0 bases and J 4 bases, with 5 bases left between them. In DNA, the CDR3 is TGTGCCAGTAGTATAGAACTGCCAGATACGCAGTATTTT. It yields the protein CASSIELPDTQYF.

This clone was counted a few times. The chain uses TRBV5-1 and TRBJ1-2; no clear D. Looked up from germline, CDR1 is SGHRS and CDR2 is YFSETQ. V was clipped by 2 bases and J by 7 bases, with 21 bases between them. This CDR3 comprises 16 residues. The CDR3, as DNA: TGCGCCAGCAGCTTAAGTGGTACGGGCGGAGGCGTTGGCTACACCTTC. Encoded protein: CASSLSGTGGGVGYTF.

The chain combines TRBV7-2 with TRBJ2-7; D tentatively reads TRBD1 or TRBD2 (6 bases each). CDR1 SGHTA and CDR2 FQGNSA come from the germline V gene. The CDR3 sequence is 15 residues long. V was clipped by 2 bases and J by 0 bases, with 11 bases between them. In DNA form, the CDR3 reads TGTGCCAGCAGCTTATCCGGGGGCGCCTCCTACGAGCAGTACTTC. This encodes CASSLSGGASYEQYF.

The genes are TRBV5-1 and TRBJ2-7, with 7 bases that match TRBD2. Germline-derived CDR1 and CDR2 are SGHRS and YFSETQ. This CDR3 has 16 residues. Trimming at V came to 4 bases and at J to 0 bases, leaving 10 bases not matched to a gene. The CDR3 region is CASSPGGTLSSYEQYF. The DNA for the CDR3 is TGCGCCAGCAGCCCCGGGGGGACGCTGAGCTCCTACGAGCAGTACTTC.

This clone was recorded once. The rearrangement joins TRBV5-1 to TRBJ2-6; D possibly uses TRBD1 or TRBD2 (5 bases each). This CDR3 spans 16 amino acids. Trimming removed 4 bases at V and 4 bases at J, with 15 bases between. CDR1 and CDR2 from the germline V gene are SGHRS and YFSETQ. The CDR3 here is CASSLMTGLGANVLTF. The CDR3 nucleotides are TGCGCCAGCAGCCTGATGACGGGGCTCGGGGCCAACGTCCTGACTTTC.

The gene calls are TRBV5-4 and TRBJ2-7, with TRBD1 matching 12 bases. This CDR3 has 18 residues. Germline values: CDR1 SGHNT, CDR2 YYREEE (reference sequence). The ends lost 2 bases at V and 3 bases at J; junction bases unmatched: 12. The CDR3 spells CASSFTGQGAIPIYEQYF. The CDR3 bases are TGTGCCAGCAGCTTTACGGGACAGGGGGCTATTCCCATCTACGAGCAGTACTTC.

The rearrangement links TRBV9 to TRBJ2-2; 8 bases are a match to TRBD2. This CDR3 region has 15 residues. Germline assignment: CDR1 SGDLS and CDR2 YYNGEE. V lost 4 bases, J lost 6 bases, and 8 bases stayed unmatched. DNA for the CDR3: TGTGCCAGCAGCCCGCGGGAGGAGGAGTCCGGGGAGCTGTTTTTT. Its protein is CASSPREEESGELFF. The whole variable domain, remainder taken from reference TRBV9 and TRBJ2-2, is DSGVTQTPKHLITATGQRVTLRCSPRSGDLSVYWYQQSLDQGLQFLIQYYNGEERAKGNILERFSAQQFPDLHSELNLSSLELGDSALYFCASSPREEESGELFFGEGSRLTVL.

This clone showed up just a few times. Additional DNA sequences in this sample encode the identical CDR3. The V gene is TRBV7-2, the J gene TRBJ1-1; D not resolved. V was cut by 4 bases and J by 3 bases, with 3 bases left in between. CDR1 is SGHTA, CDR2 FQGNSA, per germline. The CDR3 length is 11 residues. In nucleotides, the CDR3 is TGTGCCAGCAGCTCTTACACTGAAGCTTTCTTT. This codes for CASSSYTEAFF.

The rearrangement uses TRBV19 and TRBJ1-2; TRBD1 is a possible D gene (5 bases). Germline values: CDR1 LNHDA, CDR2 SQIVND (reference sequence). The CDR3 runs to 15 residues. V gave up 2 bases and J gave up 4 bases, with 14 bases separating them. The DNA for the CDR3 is TGTGCCAGTAGTATAATCGAGACAGCTTCCTATGGCTACACCTTC. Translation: CASSIIETASYGYTF.

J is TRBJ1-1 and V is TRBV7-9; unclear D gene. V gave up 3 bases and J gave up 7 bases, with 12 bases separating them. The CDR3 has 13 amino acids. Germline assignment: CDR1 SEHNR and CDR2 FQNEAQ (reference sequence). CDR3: CASSFGKADEAFF. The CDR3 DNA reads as TGTGCCAGCAGCTTTGGAAAGGCAGATGAAGCTTTCTTT.

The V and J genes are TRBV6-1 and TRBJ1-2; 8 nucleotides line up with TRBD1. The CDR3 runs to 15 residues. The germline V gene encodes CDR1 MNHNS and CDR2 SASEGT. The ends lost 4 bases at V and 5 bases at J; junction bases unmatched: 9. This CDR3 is CASSARDRGHYGYTF. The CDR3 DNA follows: TGTGCCAGCAGTGCGAGAGACAGGGGACATTATGGCTACACCTTC.